What follows are 17 T cell receptor beta chains derived from one specimen sequenced in a study of shared clonotypes between healthy human individuals. The assay was immunoSEQ multiplex PCR, and TCRdb's table has in-frame clones only and misses some. In the table there are a few hundred thousand clones, more than 95% of which are singletons. Sequenced: naive CD4+ T cells sorted from blood. Sample subset: CD45RA+ positively selected. These receptors all stem from a woman in her 30s in good health.

The chain has TRBV27 and TRBJ1-6; D remains unclear. The CDR3 is 16 amino acids. Germline V gene sequence: CDR1 MNHEY, CDR2 SMNVEV (reference sequence). The V gene lost 2 bases and the J gene lost 0 bases, with 8 bases spanning the gap. CDR3 residues: CASSLQANSYNSPLHF. The CDR3 DNA sequence: TGTGCCAGCAGTTTACAAGCAAACTCCTATAATTCACCCCTCCACTTT.

The chain joins TRBV28 to TRBJ1-1; D may be TRBD1 (6 bases). Germline CDR1 and CDR2: MDHEN and SYDVKM. Deletions cut 3 bases from V and 1 base from J, with 12 bases between. CDR3 length equals 15 residues. The CDR3 protein is CASSFGGLWNTEAFF. Here the CDR3 DNA reads TGTGCCAGCAGTTTCGGGGGGCTTTGGAACACTGAAGCTTTCTTT. Based on the CDR3 plus reference TRBV28 and TRBJ1-1, the full variable domain is DVKVTQSSRYLVKRTGEKVFLECVQDMDHENMFWYRQDPGLGLRLIYFSYDVKMKEKGDIPEGYSVSREKKERFSLILESASTNQTSMYLCASSFGGLWNTEAFFGQGTRLTVV.

The rearrangement links TRBV14 to TRBJ2-4, with D hard to call. V was trimmed by 3 bases and J by 0 bases, leaving 6 bases between them. The germline V gene encodes CDR1 SGHDN and CDR2 FVKESK. CDR3 length: 14 amino acids. CDR3 protein: CASSQPLAKNIQYF. The CDR3 DNA reads TGTGCCAGCAGCCAGCCCCTAGCCAAAAACATTCAGTACTTC.

For this clone: The DNA is left out, because the CDR3 cannot be placed on it with certainty; the CDR3 is given as TCRdb lists it. CDR3 residues: CASRRVAGGSGYF. V gene TRBV5-8 combines with J gene TRBJ2-7; TRBD2 reflects the table's D call only, with no check against the DNA. CDR1 SGHTS and CDR2 YDEGEE come from the germline V gene. Including both end residues, the CDR3 is 13 amino acids long.

The rearrangement links TRBV5-1 to TRBJ2-7; no reliable D call. Trimming removed 1 base at V and 3 bases at J, with 8 bases between. Germline assignment: CDR1 SGHRS and CDR2 YFSETQ. The CDR3 runs to 13 residues. In DNA form, the CDR3 reads TGCGCCAGCAGCTTGTTGGTGGACTACGAGCAGTACTTC. Translated: CASSLLVDYEQYF.

In this sample, this clone turned up once. The J gene is TRBJ1-1, the V gene TRBV2; D gene uncertain. Looked up from germline, CDR1 is SNHLY and CDR2 is FYNNEI. This CDR3 has 17 residues. Trimming removed 7 bases from V and 1 base from J, with 22 bases in between. CDR3 sequence: CASTLETPPRRNTEAFF. CDR3 DNA: TGTGCCAGCACCCTAGAGACGCCCCCTCGGAGGAACACTGAAGCTTTCTTT.

The rearrangement links TRBV11-2 to TRBJ2-7, with 8 bases lining up with TRBD1. The CDR3 has 15 amino acids. V lost 6 bases and J lost 3; bases outside the gene matches: 10. CDR1 and CDR2 from the germline V gene are SGHAT and FQNNGV. The CDR3 spells CASSFRLDRVYEQYF. In DNA form, the CDR3 reads TGTGCCAGCAGTTTCCGGTTGGACAGGGTCTACGAGCAGTACTTC.

V and J are TRBV27 and TRBJ2-7; 14 nucleotides agree with TRBD2. Germline CDR1 reads MNHEY; CDR2 reads SMNVEV (reference sequence). CDR3 length equals 15 residues. The ends lost 7 bases at V and 6 bases at J; junction bases unmatched: 8. For the CDR3, the DNA is TGTGCCAGCACAAGACTAGCGGGAGGGGTGGGCGAGCAGTACTTC. Residues: CASTRLAGGVGEQYF.

The chain links TRBV28 to TRBJ2-7; D may be TRBD1 or TRBD2 (5 bases each). The CDR3 is made up of 16 amino acids. With 4 bases removed from V and 3 bases from J, the gap between germline ends came to 19 bases. Germline V gene lookup returns CDR1 MDHEN and CDR2 SYDVKM. The CDR3 DNA reads TGTGCCAGCAGTTCAAAGATCGGGGACCGCGGCTACGAGCAGTACTTC. This codes for CASSSKIGDRGYEQYF.

J is TRBJ2-7 and V is TRBV7-2, with 7 nucleotides matching TRBD2. Unmatched junction bases numbered 16, after V lost 7 bases and J lost 7 bases. The length of the CDR3 is 15 residues. Germline lookup yields CDR1 SGHTA and CDR2 FQGNSA. The chain's CDR3 is CASTPQRGSITEQYF. As DNA, the CDR3 is TGTGCCAGCACCCCCCAACGCGGGAGCATCACTGAGCAGTACTTC.

The chain recombines TRBV9 with TRBJ2-5; a possible D gene is TRBD1 (5 bases). This CDR3 has 14 amino acids. With 3 bases removed from V and 1 base from J, the gap between germline ends came to 10 bases. The germline V gene encodes CDR1 SGDLS and CDR2 YYNGEE. CDR3 coding DNA: TGTGCCAGCAGCGCCGGTCAGGGCCAAGAGACCCAGTACTTC. As protein: CASSAGQGQETQYF.

The V gene is TRBV7-9, the J gene TRBJ1-2; 7 bases agree with TRBD1. Germline lookup yields CDR1 SEHNR and CDR2 FQNEAQ (reference sequence). This CDR3 spans 15 amino acids. The ends lost 5 bases at V and 2 bases at J; junction bases unmatched: 8. The CDR3 DNA is TGTGCCAGCAGCACAAGACAGGGCTTCAACTATGGCTACACCTTC. It translates to CASSTRQGFNYGYTF.

This clone occurred once. V and J are TRBV5-1 and TRBJ1-4; no firm D call. Trimming removed 2 bases at V and 0 bases at J, with 8 bases between. The CDR3 is 15 residues long. CDR1 is SGHRS and CDR2 is YFSETQ in the germline V gene. Here the CDR3 reads CASSFNIATNEKLFF. The CDR3 DNA is TGCGCCAGCAGCTTTAATATTGCAACTAATGAAAAACTGTTTTTT.

A note on this clone: In the same sample, other DNA sequences code for this CDR3. The chain recombines TRBV7-2 with TRBJ2-3, with 13 bases lining up with TRBD2. The V and J ends lost 5 bases and 3 bases, in that order; junction bases with no gene match: 2. The CDR3 has 15 residues. From germline, CDR1 is SGHTA and CDR2 FQGNSA. The CDR3, as DNA: TGTGCCAGCAGCCTGGGACTAGCGGGAACAGATACGCAGTATTTT. Protein sequence: CASSLGLAGTDTQYF.

The chain recombines TRBV27 with TRBJ2-3; D may be TRBD1 (5 bases). V was trimmed by 5 bases and J by 10 bases, leaving 13 bases between them. CDR3 length: 12 residues. The germline gives CDR1 MNHEY, CDR2 SMNVEV (reference sequence). For the CDR3, the DNA is TGTGCCAGCAGTCATGGACACGTCGCGCAGTATTTT. Translated: CASSHGHVAQYF.

This sequence joins TRBV5-1 and TRBJ2-7; the match to TRBD1 covers 7 bases. Germline CDR1 and CDR2: SGHRS and YFSETQ. J gave up 2 bases and V 0 bases, and 8 bases lay outside the gene matches. The length of the CDR3 is 16 residues. CDR3 bases: TGCGCCAGCAGCTTGGCCCGGGACAGACGAACCTACGAGCAGTACTTC. The encoded protein is CASSLARDRRTYEQYF.

This chain links TRBV5-1 with TRBJ2-1, with a weak D call TRBD1 (6 bases). Germline CDR1 SGHRS, CDR2 YFSETQ. The CDR3 runs to 17 residues. V lost 3 bases to trimming and J lost 5 bases, with 21 bases between them. The CDR3 DNA follows: TGCGCCAGCAGCTGGTCCCTACTCACAGACAGGAACAATGAGCAGTTCTTC. It is translated as CASSWSLLTDRNNEQFF.